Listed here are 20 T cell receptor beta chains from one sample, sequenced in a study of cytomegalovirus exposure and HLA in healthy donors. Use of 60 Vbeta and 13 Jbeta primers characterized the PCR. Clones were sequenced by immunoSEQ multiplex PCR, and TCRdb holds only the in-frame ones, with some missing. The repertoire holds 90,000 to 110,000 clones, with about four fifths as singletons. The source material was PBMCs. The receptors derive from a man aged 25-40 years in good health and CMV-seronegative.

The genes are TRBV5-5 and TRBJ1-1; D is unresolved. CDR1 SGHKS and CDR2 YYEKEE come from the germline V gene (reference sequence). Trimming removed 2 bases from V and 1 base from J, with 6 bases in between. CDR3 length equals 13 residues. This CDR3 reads CASSFTGNTEAFF. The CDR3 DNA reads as TGTGCCAGCAGCTTTACCGGGAACACTGAAGCTTTCTTT.

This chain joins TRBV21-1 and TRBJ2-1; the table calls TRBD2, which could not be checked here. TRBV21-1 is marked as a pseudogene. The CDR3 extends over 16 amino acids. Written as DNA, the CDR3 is TGTGCCAGCAGCAAAGAGCGGGAGGGCATGATGGATGAGCAGTTCTTC. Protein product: CASSKEREGMMDEQFF.

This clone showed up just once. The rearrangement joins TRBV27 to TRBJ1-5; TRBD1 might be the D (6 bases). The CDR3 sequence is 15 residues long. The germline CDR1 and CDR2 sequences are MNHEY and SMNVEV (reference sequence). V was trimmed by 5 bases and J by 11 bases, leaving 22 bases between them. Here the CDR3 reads CASSARGQWERAQHF. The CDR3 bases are TGTGCCAGCAGTGCAAGAGGACAGTGGGAACGGGCCCAGCATTTT.

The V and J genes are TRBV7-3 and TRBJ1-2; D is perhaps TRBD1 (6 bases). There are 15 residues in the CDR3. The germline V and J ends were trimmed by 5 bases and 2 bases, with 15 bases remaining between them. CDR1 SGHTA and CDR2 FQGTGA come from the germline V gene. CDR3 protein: CASSPTPDSNYGYTF. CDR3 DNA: TGTGCCAGCAGCCCAACCCCGGACAGCAACTATGGCTACACCTTC.

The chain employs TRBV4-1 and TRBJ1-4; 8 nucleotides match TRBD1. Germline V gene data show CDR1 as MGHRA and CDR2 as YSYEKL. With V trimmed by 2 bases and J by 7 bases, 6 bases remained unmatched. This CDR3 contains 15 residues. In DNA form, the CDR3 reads TGCGCCAGCAGCCAATACGACAGGGGAGGTGAAAAACTGTTTTTT. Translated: CASSQYDRGGEKLFF.

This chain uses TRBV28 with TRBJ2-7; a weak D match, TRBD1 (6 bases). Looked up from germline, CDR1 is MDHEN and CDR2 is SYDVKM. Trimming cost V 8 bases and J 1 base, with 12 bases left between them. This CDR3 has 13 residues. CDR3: CASSQGRSYEQYF. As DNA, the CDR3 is TGTGCCAGCTCCCAGGGGCGATCCTACGAGCAGTACTTC.

DNA for the CDR3: TGTGCCACCACCTGGCGGGGCCTTCAAGAGACCCAGTACTTC. As protein: CATTWRGLQETQYF. The chain joins TRBV15 to TRBJ2-5, with a tentative D call TRBD2 (6 bases). The CDR3 length is 14 residues. Germline V gene data show CDR1 as LNHNV and CDR2 as YYDKDF (reference sequence). The ends were cut back, 7 bases at V and 2 bases at J, with 14 bases in the middle.

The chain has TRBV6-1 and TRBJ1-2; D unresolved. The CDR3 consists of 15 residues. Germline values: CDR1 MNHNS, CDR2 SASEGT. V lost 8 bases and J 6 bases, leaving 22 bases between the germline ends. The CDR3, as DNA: TGTGCCAGCCAACTACGAGGTCACCACTATGATGGCTACACCTTC. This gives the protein CASQLRGHHYDGYTF.

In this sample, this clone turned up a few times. The CDR3 coding sequence is TGTGCCAGCAGGCATACCGGGACAGGGAATGAAAAACTGTTTTTT. It specifies CASRHTGTGNEKLFF. The rearrangement links TRBV27 to TRBJ1-4; 9 nucleotides line up with TRBD1. Germline CDR1 reads MNHEY; CDR2 reads SMNVEV (reference sequence). The CDR3 is made up of 15 amino acids. Unmatched junction bases numbered 7, after V lost 6 bases and J lost 5 bases.

The CDR3 is CASRITGQETQYF. In nucleotides, the CDR3 is TGTGCCAGCAGGATAACAGGGCAAGAGACCCAGTACTTC. The chain has TRBV5-8 and TRBJ2-5, with a weak D call TRBD1 (6 bases). Germline values: CDR1 SGHTS, CDR2 YDEGEE. This CDR3 comprises 13 residues. Trimming took 5 bases from V and 2 from J, leaving 10 bases between them. The variable domain in full, completed from reference TRBV5-8 and TRBJ2-5, reads EAGVTQSPTHLIKTRGQQATLRCSPISGHTSVYWYQQALGLGLQFLLWYDEGEERNRGNFPPRFSGRQFPNYSSELNVNALELEDSALYLCASRITGQETQYFGPGTRLLVL.

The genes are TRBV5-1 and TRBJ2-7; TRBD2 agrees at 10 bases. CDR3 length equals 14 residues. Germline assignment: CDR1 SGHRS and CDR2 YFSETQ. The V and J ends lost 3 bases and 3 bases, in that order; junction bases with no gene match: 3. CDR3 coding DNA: TGCGCCAGCAGCTCCGCTAGCGGGAGCTACGAGCAGTACTTC. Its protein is CASSSASGSYEQYF.

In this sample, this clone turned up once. The CDR3 nucleotides read TGTGCCAGCAGCTGGCCGGGTGGGGGCTTTGGCTACACCTTC. Amino acids: CASSWPGGGFGYTF. V and J are TRBV7-2 and TRBJ1-2; tentative D call: TRBD1 (6 bases). In germline, CDR1 is SGHTA, CDR2 FQGNSA. This CDR3 region has 14 residues. Trimming took off 4 bases at V and 7 bases at J, with 16 bases between the two ends.

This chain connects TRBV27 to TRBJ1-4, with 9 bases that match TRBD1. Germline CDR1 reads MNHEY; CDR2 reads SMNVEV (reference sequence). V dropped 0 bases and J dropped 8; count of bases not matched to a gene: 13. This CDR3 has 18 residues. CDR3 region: CASSLSAVTGTGIEKLFF. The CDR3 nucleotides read TGTGCCAGCAGTTTATCAGCGGTCACCGGGACAGGGATAGAAAAACTGTTTTTT.

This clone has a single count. The CDR3 sequence is CAISGLAGDSSYEQYF. DNA for the CDR3: TGTGCCATCAGTGGACTAGCGGGAGATTCCTCCTACGAGCAGTACTTC. This sequence joins TRBV10-3 and TRBJ2-7; 12 bases line up with TRBD2. The V gene's germline CDR1 is ENHRY and CDR2 SYGVKD. The CDR3 length is 16 residues. With V trimmed by 4 bases and J by 0 bases, 4 bases remained unmatched.

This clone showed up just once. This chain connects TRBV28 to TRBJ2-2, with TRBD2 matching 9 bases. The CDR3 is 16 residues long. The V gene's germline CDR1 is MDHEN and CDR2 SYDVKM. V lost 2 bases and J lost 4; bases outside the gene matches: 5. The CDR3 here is CASSLIAREGTGELFF. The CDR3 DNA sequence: TGTGCCAGCAGTTTAATTGCGCGGGAGGGCACCGGGGAGCTGTTTTTT.

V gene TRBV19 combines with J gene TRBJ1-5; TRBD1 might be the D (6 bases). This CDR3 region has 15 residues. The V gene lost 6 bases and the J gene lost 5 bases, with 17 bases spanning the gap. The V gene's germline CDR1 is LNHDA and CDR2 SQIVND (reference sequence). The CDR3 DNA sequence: TGTGCCAGTAGCTTACAGGGAGGGAACTATCAGCCCCAGCATTTT. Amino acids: CASSLQGGNYQPQHF.

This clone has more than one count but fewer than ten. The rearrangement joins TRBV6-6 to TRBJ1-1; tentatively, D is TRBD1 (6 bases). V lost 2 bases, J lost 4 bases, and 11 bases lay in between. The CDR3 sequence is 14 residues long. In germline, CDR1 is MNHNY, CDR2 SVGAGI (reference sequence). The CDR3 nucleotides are TGTGCCAGCAGTTACGGACAGATGGGCACTGAAGCTTTCTTT. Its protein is CASSYGQMGTEAFF.

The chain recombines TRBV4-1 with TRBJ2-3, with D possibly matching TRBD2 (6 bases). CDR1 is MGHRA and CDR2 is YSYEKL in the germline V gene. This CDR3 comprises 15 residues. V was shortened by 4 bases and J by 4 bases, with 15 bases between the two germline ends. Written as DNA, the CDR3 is TGCGCCAGCAGCCCCCCGACGGGGGTGGCAGATACGCAGTATTTT. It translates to CASSPPTGVADTQYF.

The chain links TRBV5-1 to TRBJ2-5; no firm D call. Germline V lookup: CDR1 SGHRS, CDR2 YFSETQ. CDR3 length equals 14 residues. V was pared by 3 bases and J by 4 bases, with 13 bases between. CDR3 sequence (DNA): TGCGCCAGCAGCTATGACAAGGCTGGAGAGACCCAGTACTTC. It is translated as CASSYDKAGETQYF.

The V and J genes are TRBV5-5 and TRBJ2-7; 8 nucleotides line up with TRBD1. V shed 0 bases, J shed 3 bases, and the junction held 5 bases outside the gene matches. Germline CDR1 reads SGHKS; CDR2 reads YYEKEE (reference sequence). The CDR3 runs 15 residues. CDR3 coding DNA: TGTGCCAGCAGCTTGGGGCCAGGGGGCGTCTACGAGCAGTACTTC. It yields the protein CASSLGPGGVYEQYF.